These T cell receptor beta chains were read from a single sample in a study of blood T cell repertoires in COVID-19. The table came from immunoSEQ multiplex PCR; TCRdb's copy has only in-frame clones and leaves some out. Of about 250,000 clones listed, approximately 82% are singletons. Sequences were obtained from PBMCs or T cells enriched from blood (not recorded which). The receptors come from a man in his forties who had been exposed to COVID-19. CDR3s include the opening cysteine and the closing phenylalanine or tryptophan. D genes are given only for firm matches. Only some rows state a clone size, as once, few, many or a class for expanded clones.

>TRBJ2-1|.|TRBV11-3|.
TGTGCCAGCAGCCCCAGACTTCAGAATGAGCAGTTCTTC
CASSPRLQNEQFF
>TRBJ2-1|TRBD1|TRBV11-2|.
TGTGCCAGCAGCAGTCGGCCCTTCCCGGGACAGGATTACAATGAGCAGTTCTTC
CASSSRPFPGQDYNEQFF
>TRBJ1-2|.|TRBV7-9|few
TGTGCCAGCAGTTTGAGGAACTATGGCTACACCTTC
CASSLRNYGYTF
>TRBJ2-7|TRBD1|TRBV7-7|.
TGTGCTAGCAGCTACGGGACAGGGGATACCTACGAGCAGTACTTC
CASSYGTGDTYEQYF
>TRBJ2-1|.|TRBV10-1|.
TGCGCCAGCAGTGAGGGGGCCGGCGGGACAGTACGTGGGGTCGGCTCCTACAATGAGCAGTTCTTC
CASSEGAGGTVRGVGSYNEQFF
>TRBJ2-1|TRBD2|TRBV9|.
TGTGCCAGCAGCGCCTATGGGGGGACTAACTACAATGAGCAGTTCTTC
CASSAYGGTNYNEQFF
>TRBJ1-2|TRBD1|TRBV6-6|.
TGTGCCAGCTCTGGACAGGGGGCGATCGGCTACACCTTC
CASSGQGAIGYTF
>TRBJ1-2|.|TRBV7-2|.
TGTGCCAGCAGCTTAGTCGGGAGCTTGGGGGGTAACTATGGCTACACCTTC
CASSLVGSLGGNYGYTF
>TRBJ2-6|TRBD1|TRBV10-3|.
TGTGCCTCCCAGGGACAGTACTCTGGGGCCAACGTCCTGACTTTC
CASQGQYSGANVLTF
>TRBJ2-2|TRBD2|TRBV11-3|few
TGTGCCAGCAGCTTAGCCCGACTAGCGGTCACCGGGGAGCTGTTTTTT
CASSLARLAVTGELFF
>TRBJ1-2|.|TRBV19|.
TGTGCCAGTAGTATCTTAGGGGACATAACTAACTATGGCTACACCTTC
CASSILGDITNYGYTF
>TRBJ2-3|.|TRBV7-3|.
TGTGCCAGCAGCCCTGAGTCAGATACGCAGTATTTT
CASSPESDTQYF
>TRBJ2-7|.|TRBV29-1|.
TGCAGCGCATTGCAAAGCACCGGACAAAACGAGCAGTACTTC
CSALQSTGQNEQYF